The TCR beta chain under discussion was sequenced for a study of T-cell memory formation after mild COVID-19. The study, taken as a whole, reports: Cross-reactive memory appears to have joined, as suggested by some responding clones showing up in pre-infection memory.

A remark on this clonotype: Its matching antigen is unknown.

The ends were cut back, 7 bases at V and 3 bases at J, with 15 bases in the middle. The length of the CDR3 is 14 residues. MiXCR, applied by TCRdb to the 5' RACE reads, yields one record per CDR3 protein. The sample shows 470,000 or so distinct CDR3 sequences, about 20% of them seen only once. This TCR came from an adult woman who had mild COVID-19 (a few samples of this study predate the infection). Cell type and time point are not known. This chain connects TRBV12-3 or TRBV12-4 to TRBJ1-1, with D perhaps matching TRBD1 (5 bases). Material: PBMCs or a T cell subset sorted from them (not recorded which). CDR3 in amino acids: CASTLRGTDTEAFF. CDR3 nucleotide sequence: TGTGCCAGCACCCTGAGGGGCACGGACACTGAAGCTTTCTTT.